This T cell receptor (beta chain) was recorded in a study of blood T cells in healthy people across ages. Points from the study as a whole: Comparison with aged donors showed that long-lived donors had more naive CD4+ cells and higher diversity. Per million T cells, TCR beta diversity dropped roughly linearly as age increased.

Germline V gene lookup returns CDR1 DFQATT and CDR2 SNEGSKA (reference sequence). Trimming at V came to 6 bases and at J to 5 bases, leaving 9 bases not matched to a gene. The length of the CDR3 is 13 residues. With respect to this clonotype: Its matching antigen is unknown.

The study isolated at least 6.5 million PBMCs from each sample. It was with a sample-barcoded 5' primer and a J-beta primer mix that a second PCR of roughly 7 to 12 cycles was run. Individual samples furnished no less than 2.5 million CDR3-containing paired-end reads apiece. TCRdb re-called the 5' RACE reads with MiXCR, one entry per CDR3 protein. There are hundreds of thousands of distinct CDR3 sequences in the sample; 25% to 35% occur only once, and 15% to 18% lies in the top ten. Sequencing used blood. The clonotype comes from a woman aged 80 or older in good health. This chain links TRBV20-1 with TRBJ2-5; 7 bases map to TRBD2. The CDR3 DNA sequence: TGCAGTGCCCTCGACAGCGGGGAGGAGACCCAGTACTTC. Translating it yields CSALDSGEETQYF.